One T cell receptor (beta chain) is described in this entry. The sample is drawn from a study of Graves' ophthalmopathy and Graves' hyperthyroidism. Transcripts of RNA were the source for amplifying TCR beta CDR3 regions. After a first-round RT-PCR with HTBI primers, a second-round multiplex PCR was run. Using its own MiXCR run on the multiplex PCR reads, TCRdb lists one record per CDR3 protein. In the table there are over 150,000 distinct CDR3 sequences, 30% to 45% of which are singletons. This CDR3 has 15 amino acids. Germline CDR1 and CDR2: SGHVS and FNYEAQ. Trimming cost V 5 bases and J 3 bases; bases outside gene matches: 7.

The sequence was obtained from a woman aged 40 to 50 with Graves' ophthalmopathy. The gene calls are TRBV7-6 and TRBJ2-7; the match to TRBD1 covers 10 bases. Sequencing used peripheral blood. CDR3 DNA: TGTGCCAGCAGCCCTGGGACAGGGGAGTTCTACGAGCAGTACTTC. Protein product: CASSPGTGEFYEQYF.